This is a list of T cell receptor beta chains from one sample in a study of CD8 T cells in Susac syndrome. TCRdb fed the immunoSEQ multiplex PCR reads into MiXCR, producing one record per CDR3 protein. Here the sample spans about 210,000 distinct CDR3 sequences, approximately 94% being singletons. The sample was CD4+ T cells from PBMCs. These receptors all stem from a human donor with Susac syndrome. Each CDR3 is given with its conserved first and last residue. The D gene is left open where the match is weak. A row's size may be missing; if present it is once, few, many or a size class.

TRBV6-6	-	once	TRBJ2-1	TGTGCCAGCAAATCGGCGGGCTCCTACAATGAGCAGTTCTTC	CASKSAGSYNEQFF
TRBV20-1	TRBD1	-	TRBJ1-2	TGCAGTGCTGGGGGACAGAACTATGGCTACACCTTC	CSAGGQNYGYTF
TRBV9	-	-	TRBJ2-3	TGTGCCAGCAGCGTATCTTGGTCTAGAGCCACAGATACGCAGTATTTT	CASSVSWSRATDTQYF
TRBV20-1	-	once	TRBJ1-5	TGCAGTGCTAGTAATCCGGGACCCTTTAGCAATCAGCCCCAGCATTTT	CSASNPGPFSNQPQHF
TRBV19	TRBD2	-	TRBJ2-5	TGTGCCGCCGGAGCGGGGGGGCAAGAGACCCAGTACTTC	CAAGAGGQETQYF
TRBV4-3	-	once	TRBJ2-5	TGCGCCAGCAGCCAGAATATGGACAGCCAAGAGACCCAGTACTTC	CASSQNMDSQETQYF
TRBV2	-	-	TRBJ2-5	TGTGCCAGCAGTGAAGTAAGGGGCCGTCAAGAGACCCAGTACTTC	CASSEVRGRQETQYF
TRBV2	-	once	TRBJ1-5	TGTGCCAGCAGTGTGGCGGGCGAAAGTCAGCCCCAGCATTTT	CASSVAGESQPQHF
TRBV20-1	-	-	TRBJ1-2	TGCAGTGCTAGAAGGGGCAACAGTCCGGACGGCTACACCTTC	CSARRGNSPDGYTF
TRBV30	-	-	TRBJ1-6	TGTGCCTGGAAAGAGGGGAATTCACCCCTCCACTTT	CAWKEGNSPLHF
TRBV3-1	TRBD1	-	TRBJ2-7	TGTGCCAGCAGTGGACAGGGGATGGCCGAGCAGTACTTC	CASSGQGMAEQYF
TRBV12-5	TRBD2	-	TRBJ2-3	TGTGCTAGTGGTTTGGCCCCTGGACTAGCGGTAGCAGTAGATACGCAGTATTTT	CASGLAPGLAVAVDTQYF
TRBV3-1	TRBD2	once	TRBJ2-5	TGTGCCAGCAGCCCGCGGGGGAAAGAGACCCAGTACTTC	CASSPRGKETQYF
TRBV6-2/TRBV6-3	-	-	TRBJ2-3	TGTGCCAGCGGCAGGGCTGACACAGATACGCAGTATTTT	CASGRADTDTQYF
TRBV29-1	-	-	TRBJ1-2	TGCAGCGTTGAAGAGGGGCGCCGGGACAAGTTGTATGGCTACACCTTC	CSVEEGRRDKLYGYTF
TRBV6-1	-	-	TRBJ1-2	TGTGCCAGCAGTCCGGAGCCTCGTTTTCCCTATGGCTACACCTTC	CASSPEPRFPYGYTF
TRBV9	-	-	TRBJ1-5	TGTGCCAGCAGCGCATCCCAGGGTATCCAGCCCCAGCATTTT	CASSASQGIQPQHF
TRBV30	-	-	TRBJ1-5	TGTGCCTGGAGTGTAAAAGCAGGGGGCAATCAGCCCCAGCATTTT	CAWSVKAGGNQPQHF
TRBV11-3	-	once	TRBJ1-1	TGTGCCAGCAGCTTATCCAGCACTGAAGCTTTCTTT	CASSLSSTEAFF
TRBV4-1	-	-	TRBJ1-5	TGCGCCAGCAGCCAAGCTCAGGGCGGCAATCAGCCCCAGCATTTT	CASSQAQGGNQPQHF
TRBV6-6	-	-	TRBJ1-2	TGTGCCAGCAGTTACTTACCTAGGGGTTCTGGCTACACCTTC	CASSYLPRGSGYTF
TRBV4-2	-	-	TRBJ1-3	TGTGCCAGCAGCCAAGAACGGGACACTGGAAACACCATATATTTT	CASSQERDTGNTIYF
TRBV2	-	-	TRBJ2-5	TGTGCCAGCAGTTTTGGGGGACGGCAAGAGACCCAGTACTTC	CASSFGGRQETQYF
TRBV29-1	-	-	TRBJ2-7	TGCAGCGTTGATACCTCCTACGAGCAGTACTTC	CSVDTSYEQYF
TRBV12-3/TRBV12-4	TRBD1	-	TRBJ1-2	TGTGCCAGCACCCCCGGGACAGGGGGCGTCTGGTACGGCTACACCTTC	CASTPGTGGVWYGYTF
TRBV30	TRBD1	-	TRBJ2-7	TGTGCCTGGGGAAACAGGGGGCTCTTCTACGAGCAGTACTTC	CAWGNRGLFYEQYF
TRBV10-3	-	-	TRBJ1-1	TGTGCCATCAGTGCCGCTTTGCAACGGAACACTGAAGCTTTCTTT	CAISAALQRNTEAFF